This T cell receptor beta chain was sequenced for a study of blood T cell repertoires in COVID-19. The wider study: Samples taken during acute and convalescent COVID-19 were collected in the United States, Italy and Spain. Sample material is recorded as cDNA or gDNA derived from T cells, B-cell-depleted T cells, or PBMCs.

In the original analysis: Estimation of nucleated cell counts was performed using reference gene primer amplification. Method: immunoSEQ multiplex PCR; TCRdb's copy keeps in-frame clones and lacks some. V and J calls and clone size are as listed in that table; D and trimming were resolved from the DNA. The data hold about 130,000 clones, with approximately 84% observed a single time. Germline V gene sequence: CDR1 ENHRY, CDR2 SYGVKD. The CDR3 extends over 15 amino acids. V was pared by 3 bases and J by 5 bases, with 4 bases of the junction left unmatched. The sample was peripheral blood. The receptor's source is a man aged 55 to 69 with acute or convalescent COVID-19. The rearrangement joins TRBV10-3 to TRBJ1-5, with 10 positions matching TRBD1. As DNA, the CDR3 is TGTGCCATCAGTGACGGGACAGGGGAAGATCAGCCCCAGCATTTT. Translated, it gives CAISDGTGEDQPQHF.